Below are 2 T cell receptor beta chains sequenced from a single sample in a study of blood T cell repertoires in COVID-19. TCRdb keeps only in-frame clones here, not all; method: immunoSEQ multiplex PCR. The top ten hold around 15% of the sample, which has about 190,000 clones, approximately 80% seen once. The sequenced sample consisted of PBMCs or T cells enriched from blood (not recorded which). The origin of the receptors is a woman aged 45-59 years who had recovered from COVID-19.

The V gene is TRBV5-1, the J gene TRBJ1-1; the match to TRBD1 covers 7 bases. V lost 0 bases and J lost 4; bases outside the gene matches: 3. The length of the CDR3 is 14 residues. Germline lookup yields CDR1 SGHRS and CDR2 YFSETQ. The CDR3 spells CASSLGQGPTEAFF. The CDR3 DNA sequence: TGCGCCAGCAGCTTGGGACAGGGTCCCACTGAAGCTTTCTTT.

The chain joins TRBV7-9 to TRBJ2-1; D is unclear. CDR3 length equals 16 residues. Germline V gene lookup returns CDR1 SEHNR and CDR2 FQNEAQ (reference sequence). The V end lost 1 base, the J end lost 6 bases, and 16 bases lay between the germline ends. The CDR3 DNA sequence: TGTGCCAGCAGCTTAGTCGGGTCTAGAGCGCGCAATGAGCAGTTCTTC. It codes for CASSLVGSRARNEQFF.